Listed here are 6 T cell receptor beta chains from one sample, sequenced in a study of blood T cell repertoires in COVID-19. Method: immunoSEQ multiplex PCR; TCRdb's copy keeps in-frame clones and lacks some. Altogether roughly 90,000 clones are present, almost 90% being singletons, with the ten largest covering approximately 1.5%. The sequencing sample was made of peripheral blood. Receptor source: a human donor with active COVID-19. The donor label of this sample is uncertain.

The chain recombines TRBV5-4 with TRBJ1-6; 7 positions match TRBD1. There are 14 residues in the CDR3. J gave up 10 bases and V 4 bases, and 8 bases lay outside the gene matches. Germline V gene lookup returns CDR1 SGHNT and CDR2 YYREEE (reference sequence). The CDR3: CASSDRQGASPLHF. The CDR3 coding sequence is TGTGCCAGCAGCGATAGACAGGGCGCCTCACCCCTCCACTTT.

CDR3 nucleotide sequence: TGTGCCAGCAGTTTATCAAGCGGAAACGACTACGAGCAGTACTTC. Translation: CASSLSSGNDYEQYF. The rearrangement joins TRBV27 to TRBJ2-7; possibly TRBD2 for D (5 bases). Trimming cost V 0 bases and J 3 bases, with 12 bases left between them. In germline, CDR1 is MNHEY, CDR2 SMNVEV (reference sequence). This CDR3 spans 15 amino acids.

The V and J genes are TRBV7-8 and TRBJ1-4, with 7 bases lining up with TRBD1. This CDR3 spans 14 amino acids. Looked up from germline, CDR1 is SGHVS and CDR2 is FQNEAQ. V lost 4 bases, J lost 8 bases, and 7 bases stayed unmatched. The CDR3 loop is CASSSTGFGEKLFF. CDR3 in DNA: TGTGCCAGCAGCTCGACAGGGTTCGGGGAAAAACTGTTTTTT.

The CDR3 reads CASSHGTGWGYTF. The DNA of the CDR3 is TGTGCCAGCAGCCACGGGACAGGATGGGGCTACACCTTC. J is TRBJ1-2 and V is TRBV27, with 8 bases fitting TRBD1. V lost 6 bases and J lost 8; bases outside the gene matches: 8. CDR1 is MNHEY, CDR2 SMNVEV, per germline (reference sequence). The CDR3 contains 13 residues.

The chain links TRBV5-1 to TRBJ1-2; 10 bases are shared with TRBD1. The trim removed 4 bases at V and 4 bases at J, leaving 13 bases unmatched. In germline, CDR1 is SGHRS, CDR2 YFSETQ. CDR3 length: 17 amino acids. The CDR3 DNA reads as TGCGCCAGCAGCCCCTTGGGACAGGGGCTAAGGATCTATGGCTACACCTTC. It encodes CASSPLGQGLRIYGYTF.

The chain links TRBV7-9 to TRBJ1-4, with D possibly matching TRBD1 (6 bases). The germline V gene has CDR1 SEHNR and CDR2 FQNEAQ (reference sequence). This CDR3 has 14 amino acids. Trimming took off 2 bases at V and 7 bases at J, with 11 bases between the two ends. CDR3 DNA: TGTGCCAGCAGCTTAACGGGACAACCTGAAAAACTGTTTTTT. Its translation: CASSLTGQPEKLFF. Using reference TRBV7-9 and TRBJ1-4 for the parts outside the CDR3, the full variable domain is DTGVSQNPRHKITKRGQNVTFRCDPISEHNRLYWYRQTLGQGPEFLTYFQNEAQLEKSRLLSDRFSAERPKGSFSTLEIQRTEQGDSAMYLCASSLTGQPEKLFFGSGTQLSVL.